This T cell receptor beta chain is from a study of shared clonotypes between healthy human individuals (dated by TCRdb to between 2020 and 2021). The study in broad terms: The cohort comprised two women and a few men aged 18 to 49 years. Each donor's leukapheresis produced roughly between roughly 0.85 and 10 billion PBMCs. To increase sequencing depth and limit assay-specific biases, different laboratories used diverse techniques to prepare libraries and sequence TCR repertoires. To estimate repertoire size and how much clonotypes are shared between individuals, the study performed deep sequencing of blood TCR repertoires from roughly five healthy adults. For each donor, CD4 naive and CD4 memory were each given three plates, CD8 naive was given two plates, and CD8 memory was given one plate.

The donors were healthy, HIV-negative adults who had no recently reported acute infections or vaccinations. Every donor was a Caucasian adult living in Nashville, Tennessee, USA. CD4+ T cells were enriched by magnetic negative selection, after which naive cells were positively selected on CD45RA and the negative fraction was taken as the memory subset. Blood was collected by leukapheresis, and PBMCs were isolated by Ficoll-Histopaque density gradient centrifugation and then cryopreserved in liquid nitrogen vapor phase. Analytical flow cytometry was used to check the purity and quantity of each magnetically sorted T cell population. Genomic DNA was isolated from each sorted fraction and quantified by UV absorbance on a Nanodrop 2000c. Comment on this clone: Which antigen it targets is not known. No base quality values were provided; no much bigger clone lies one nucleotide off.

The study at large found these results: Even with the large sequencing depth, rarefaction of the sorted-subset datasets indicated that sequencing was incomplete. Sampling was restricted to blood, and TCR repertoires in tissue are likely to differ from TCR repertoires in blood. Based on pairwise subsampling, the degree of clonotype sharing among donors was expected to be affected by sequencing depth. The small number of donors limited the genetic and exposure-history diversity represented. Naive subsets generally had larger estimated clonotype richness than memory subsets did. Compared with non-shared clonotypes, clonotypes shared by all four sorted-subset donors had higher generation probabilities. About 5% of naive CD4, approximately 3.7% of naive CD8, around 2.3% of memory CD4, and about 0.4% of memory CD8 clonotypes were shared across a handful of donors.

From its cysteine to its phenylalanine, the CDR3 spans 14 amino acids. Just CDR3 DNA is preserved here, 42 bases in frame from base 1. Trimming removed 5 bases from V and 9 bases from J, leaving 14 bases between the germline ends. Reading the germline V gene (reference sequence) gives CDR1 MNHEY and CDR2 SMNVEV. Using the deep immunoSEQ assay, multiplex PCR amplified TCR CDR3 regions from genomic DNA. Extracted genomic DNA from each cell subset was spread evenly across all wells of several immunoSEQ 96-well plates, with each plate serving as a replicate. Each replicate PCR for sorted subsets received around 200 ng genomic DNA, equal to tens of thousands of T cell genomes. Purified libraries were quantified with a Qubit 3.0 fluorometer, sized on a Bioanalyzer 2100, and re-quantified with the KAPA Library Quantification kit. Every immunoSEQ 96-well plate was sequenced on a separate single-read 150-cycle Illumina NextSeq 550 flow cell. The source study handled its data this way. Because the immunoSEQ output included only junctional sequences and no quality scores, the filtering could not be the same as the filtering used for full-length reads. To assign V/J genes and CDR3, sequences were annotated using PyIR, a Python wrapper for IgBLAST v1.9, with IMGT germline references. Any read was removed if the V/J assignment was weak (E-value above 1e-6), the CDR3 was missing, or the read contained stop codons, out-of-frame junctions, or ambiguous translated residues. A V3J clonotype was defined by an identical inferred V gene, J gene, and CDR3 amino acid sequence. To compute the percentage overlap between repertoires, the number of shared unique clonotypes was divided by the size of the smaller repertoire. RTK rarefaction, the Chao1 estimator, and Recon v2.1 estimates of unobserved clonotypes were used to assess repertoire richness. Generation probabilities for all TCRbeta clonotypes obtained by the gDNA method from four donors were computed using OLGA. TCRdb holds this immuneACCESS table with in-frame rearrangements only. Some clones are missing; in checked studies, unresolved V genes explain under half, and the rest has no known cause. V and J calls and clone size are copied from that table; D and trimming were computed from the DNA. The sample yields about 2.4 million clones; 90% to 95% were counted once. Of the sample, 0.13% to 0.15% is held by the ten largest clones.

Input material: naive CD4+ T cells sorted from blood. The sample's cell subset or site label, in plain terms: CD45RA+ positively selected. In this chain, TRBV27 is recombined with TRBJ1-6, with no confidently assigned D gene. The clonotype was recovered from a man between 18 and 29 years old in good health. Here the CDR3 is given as CASSRGLTVSPLHF. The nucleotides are TGTGCCAGCAGTCGAGGTTTAACTGTTTCACCCCTCCACTTT.